This T cell receptor beta chain was identified in a study of molecular identifiers for immune sequencing clone quantification. Regarding the study as a whole: In CMV-specific effectors, clones above 20 copies held over 98% of molecules; naive, under 1%. In cases of identical TCR molecules sharing a barcode, highly expanded clone sizes could be underestimated. The study reportedly detected spiked Jurkat TCR RNA from one cell among around 1 million naive cells.

This CDR3 has 15 residues. Trimming cost V 3 bases and J 2 bases; bases outside gene matches: 3. A single record per CDR3 protein comes from TCRdb applying MiXCR to the PCR reads. The sample holds about 97,000 distinct CDR3 sequences, roughly a quarter seen once. This clonotype has at least ten counts. What it binds is unknown. This sequence joins TRBV12-3 or TRBV12-4 and TRBJ1-5; TRBD1 matches 8 bases. Sequencing was carried out using naive CD8+ T cells from blood, with Jurkat cell RNA spiked in. Subset meaning: FACS-sorted CD8+CD4-CCR7+CD45RA+ naive T cells. The receptor was derived from a human donor in good health. Some libraries in this study had Jurkat cell RNA spiked in. CDR3 DNA sequence: TGTGCCAGCAGTTTCCAGGGGGCTGGCAATCAGCCCCAGCATTTT. Protein product: CASSFQGAGNQPQHF.